This is a list of T cell receptor beta chains from one sample in a study of cytomegalovirus exposure and HLA in healthy donors. Data came from immunoSEQ multiplex PCR; TCRdb stores just in-frame clones and leaves some out. The sample carries some 100,000 clones, about three quarters recorded once. Sequencing used PBMCs. Every receptor here comes from a woman aged 45-65 years in good health and CMV-seropositive. Each CDR3 is given with its conserved first and last residue. A D gene is named only where the DNA matches it firmly. Expanded clones are given a class, and other clones once, few, many or no size at all.

CDR3 protein: CASSVGAPAPNTEAFF; CDR3 DNA: TGTGCCAGCAGCGTGGGGGCCCCGGCGCCTAACACTGAAGCTTTCTTT; V gene: TRBV7-2; clone size: -; D gene: -; J gene: TRBJ1-1
CDR3 protein: CSARAPSGSVF; CDR3 DNA: TGCAGTGCTAGAGCTCCTAGCGGATCCGTCTTC; V gene: TRBV20-1; clone size: -; D gene: TRBD2; J gene: TRBJ2-1
CDR3 protein: CASSPSGQNSYEQYF; CDR3 DNA: TGTGCCAGCAGTCCCTCCGGACAGAACTCCTACGAGCAGTACTTC; V gene: TRBV27; clone size: -; D gene: -; J gene: TRBJ2-7
CDR3 protein: CASSESSGGTADTQYF; CDR3 DNA: TGTGCCAGCAGTGAATCCTCAGGGGGCACCGCAGATACGCAGTATTTT; V gene: TRBV25-1; clone size: -; D gene: TRBD1; J gene: TRBJ2-3
CDR3 protein: CASGGLQTYDEQFF; CDR3 DNA: TGTGCCAGCGGCGGACTTCAGACCTACGATGAGCAGTTCTTC; V gene: TRBV9; clone size: -; D gene: -; J gene: TRBJ2-1
CDR3 protein: CASRLWEAGELFF; CDR3 DNA: TGTGCCAGCAGGCTCTGGGAGGCCGGGGAGCTGTTTTTT; V gene: TRBV6-1; clone size: -; D gene: -; J gene: TRBJ2-2
CDR3 protein: CASSLGPAGGPGNEQFF; CDR3 DNA: TGCGCCAGCAGCTTGGGTCCAGCGGGAGGGCCGGGAAATGAGCAGTTCTTC; V gene: TRBV5-1; clone size: -; D gene: TRBD2; J gene: TRBJ2-1
CDR3 protein: CASTLIGESTDTQYF; CDR3 DNA: TGCGCCAGCACCCTAATAGGAGAAAGCACAGATACGCAGTATTTT; V gene: TRBV5-1; clone size: -; D gene: -; J gene: TRBJ2-3
CDR3 protein: CASSQIGTDNEKLFF; CDR3 DNA: TGTGCCAGCAGCCAGATCGGGACAGATAATGAAAAACTGTTTTTT; V gene: TRBV5-4; clone size: few; D gene: TRBD1; J gene: TRBJ1-4
CDR3 protein: CASSLRYGTGSGGYTF; CDR3 DNA: TGTGCCAGCAGTTTAAGGTACGGGACAGGGTCGGGGGGCTACACCTTC; V gene: TRBV27; clone size: few; D gene: TRBD1; J gene: TRBJ1-2
CDR3 protein: CASSLKGLAGNNEQFF; CDR3 DNA: TGTGCCAGCAGCTTAAAGGGACTAGCGGGGAACAATGAGCAGTTCTTC; V gene: TRBV7-3; clone size: once; D gene: TRBD2; J gene: TRBJ2-1
CDR3 protein: CASSSTEAFF; CDR3 DNA: TGTGCCAGTTCCAGTACTGAAGCTTTCTTT; V gene: TRBV19; clone size: -; D gene: -; J gene: TRBJ1-1
CDR3 protein: CASSLLLAGGGTGELFF; CDR3 DNA: TGCGCCAGCAGCTTGTTACTAGCGGGAGGAGGCACCGGGGAGCTGTTTTTT; V gene: TRBV5-1; clone size: -; D gene: TRBD2; J gene: TRBJ2-2
CDR3 protein: CASSPVKSAGELFF; CDR3 DNA: TGTGCCAGCAGCCCCGTGAAAAGCGCCGGGGAGCTGTTTTTT; V gene: TRBV4-2; clone size: -; D gene: -; J gene: TRBJ2-2
CDR3 protein: CASSAQAGVGYEQYF; CDR3 DNA: TGTGCCAGTAGTGCTCAGGCAGGGGTAGGCTACGAGCAGTACTTC; V gene: TRBV19; clone size: -; D gene: -; J gene: TRBJ2-7
CDR3 protein: CASSEGGVNGGYTF; CDR3 DNA: TGTGCCAGCAGTGAAGGGGGGGTCAACGGGGGCTACACCTTC; V gene: TRBV6-1; clone size: -; D gene: -; J gene: TRBJ1-2
CDR3 protein: CASRVGLQGTHSYEQYF; CDR3 DNA: TGTGCCAGTAGGGTGGGGTTACAGGGGACACACTCCTACGAGCAGTACTTC; V gene: TRBV19; clone size: -; D gene: TRBD1; J gene: TRBJ2-7
CDR3 protein: CASSDKDRQAFF; CDR3 DNA: TGTGCCAGCAGTGATAAGGACAGGCAAGCTTTCTTT; V gene: TRBV28; clone size: few; D gene: TRBD1; J gene: TRBJ1-1
CDR3 protein: CASSQDALAGDEQFF; CDR3 DNA: TGTGCCAGCAGCCAAGATGCGCTAGCTGGAGATGAGCAGTTCTTC; V gene: TRBV14; clone size: few; D gene: -; J gene: TRBJ2-1
CDR3 protein: CASSGPHWDSSPEQYF; CDR3 DNA: TGTGCCAGCAGTGGACCCCATTGGGACTCCTCCCCCGAGCAGTACTTC; V gene: TRBV2; clone size: -; D gene: -; J gene: TRBJ2-7
CDR3 protein: CASSLSANTGELFF; CDR3 DNA: TGTGCCAGCAGCCTCTCAGCGAACACCGGGGAGCTGTTTTTT; V gene: TRBV11-2; clone size: few; D gene: -; J gene: TRBJ2-2
CDR3 protein: CASSLDYLEYGYTF; CDR3 DNA: TGTGCCAGCAGCTTAGATTATTTAGAATATGGCTACACCTTC; V gene: TRBV7-9; clone size: -; D gene: -; J gene: TRBJ1-2
CDR3 protein: CASSLSARGVAFF; CDR3 DNA: TGTGCCAGCAGTTTATCAGCGCGGGGAGTAGCTTTCTTT; V gene: TRBV28; clone size: -; D gene: -; J gene: TRBJ1-1
CDR3 protein: CAKVGTGGTEAFF; CDR3 DNA: TGTGCCAAAGTGGGGACGGGGGGAACTGAAGCTTTCTTT; V gene: TRBV2; clone size: -; D gene: -; J gene: TRBJ1-1